This T cell receptor beta chain originates from a study of TIL therapy for anti-PD-1-resistant metastatic lung cancer. Turning to the study itself: Tumors had a median PD-L1 proportion score of about 6%.

The time point denotes: pre-treatment sample, taken before nivolumab and TIL therapy. This clone showed up just once. The libraries were made with immunoSEQ v3. Libraries were sequenced to 2 million to 2.5 million read pairs (survey) or 5-6 million (deep). TCRdb's table, derived via immunoSEQ multiplex PCR, lists solely in-frame clones and lacks some. The sample holds about 19,000 clones, over 60% seen once. The germline V gene encodes CDR1 SGHVS and CDR2 FNYEAQ. V shed 5 bases and J shed 5 bases, with 21 bases lying between them. The CDR3 totals 17 residues. The chain employs TRBV7-6 and TRBJ2-2; no definite D call. The TCR comes from a person aged 25 to 80 with non-small cell lung cancer. The input for sequencing was blood, taken at baseline. The CDR3, as DNA: TGTGCCAGCAGCCCAGGCGGTGGGGTTCTCCCTACCGGGGAGCTGTTTTTT. It yields the protein CASSPGGGVLPTGELFF.